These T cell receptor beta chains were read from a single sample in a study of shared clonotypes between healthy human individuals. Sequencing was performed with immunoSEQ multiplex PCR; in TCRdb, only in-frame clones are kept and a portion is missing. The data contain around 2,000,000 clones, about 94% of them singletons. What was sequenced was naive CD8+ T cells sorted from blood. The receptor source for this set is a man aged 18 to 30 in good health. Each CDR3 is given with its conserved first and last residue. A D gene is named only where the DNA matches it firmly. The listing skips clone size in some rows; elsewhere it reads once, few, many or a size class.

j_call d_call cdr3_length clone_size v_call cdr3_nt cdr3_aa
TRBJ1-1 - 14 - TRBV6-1 TGTGCCAGCAGTGAAACCGTAACAGTTCCTGAAGCTTTCTTT CASSETVTVPEAFF
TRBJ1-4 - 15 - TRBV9 TGTGCCAGCAGCGCCGGCGGGGGCCTGTCTGAAAAACTGTTTTTT CASSAGGGLSEKLFF
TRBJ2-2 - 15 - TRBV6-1 TGTGCCAGCACATTCGTTCCGGGAGAAACCGGGGAGCTGTTTTTT CASTFVPGETGELFF
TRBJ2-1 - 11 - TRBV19 TGTGCCAGTAGTATTGTCAATGAGCAGTTCTTC CASSIVNEQFF
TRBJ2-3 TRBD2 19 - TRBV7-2 TGTGCCAGCAGCGGTGGTACAGGAAGGACTAGCGGCCTATGGGATACGCAGTATTTT CASSGGTGRTSGLWDTQYF
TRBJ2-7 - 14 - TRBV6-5 TGTGCCAGCAGCCCCACTTTAGACGTCTACGAGCAGTACTTC CASSPTLDVYEQYF
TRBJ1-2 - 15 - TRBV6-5 TGTGCCAGCAGTTACGACCCAGGGGCGGTGAATGGCTACACCTTC CASSYDPGAVNGYTF
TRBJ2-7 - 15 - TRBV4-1 TGCGCCAGCAGCCCAACTGCTACAGGGACCTACGAGCAGTACTTC CASSPTATGTYEQYF
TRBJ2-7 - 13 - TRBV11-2 TGTGCCAGCAGCTTAGTTAACAGCTACGAGCAGTACTTC CASSLVNSYEQYF
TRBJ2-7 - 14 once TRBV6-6 TGTGCCAGCAGTTACTCGGGGTCCCCCTACGAGCAGTACTTC CASSYSGSPYEQYF
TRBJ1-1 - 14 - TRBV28 TGTGCCAGCAGTTTTATGGGCAGGGACACTGAAGCTTTCTTT CASSFMGRDTEAFF
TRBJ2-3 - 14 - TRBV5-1 TGCGCCAGCAGCTTGGGGGCTTTTGAAGATACGCAGTATTTT CASSLGAFEDTQYF
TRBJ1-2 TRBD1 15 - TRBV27 TGTGCCAGCAGTCCCAGACAGGGGGGTAGGTATGGCTACACCTTC CASSPRQGGRYGYTF
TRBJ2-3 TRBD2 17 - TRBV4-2 TGTGCCAGCAGCCCCTGGGGGGAGGCGGGGGGGCTAGATACGCAGTATTTT CASSPWGEAGGLDTQYF
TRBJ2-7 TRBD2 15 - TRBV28 TGTGCCAGCAGCTTTCCTCCGGGGGGAACCTACGAGCAGTACTTC CASSFPPGGTYEQYF
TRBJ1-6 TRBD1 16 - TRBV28 TGTGCCGGTTCTTCCGGGACAGGCTCCTATAATTCACCCCTCCACTTT CAGSSGTGSYNSPLHF
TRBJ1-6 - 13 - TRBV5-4 TGTGCCAGCAGCTTGGCCGGGGTCGGACCCCTCCACTTT CASSLAGVGPLHF
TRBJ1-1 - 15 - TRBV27 TGTGCCAGCAGTTTAGGCGGGACACCCGGCAATGAAGCTTTCTTT CASSLGGTPGNEAFF
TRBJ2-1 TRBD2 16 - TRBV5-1 TGCGCCAGCAGCTTGGCCGAACTAGCGGCCCTCAATGAGCAGTTCTTC CASSLAELAALNEQFF
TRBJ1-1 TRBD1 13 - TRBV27 TGTGCCAGCATTGAGGGGGCGAACACTGAAGCTTTCTTT CASIEGANTEAFF
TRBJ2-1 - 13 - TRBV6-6 TGTGCCAGCAGTTACCTGATTTTCCATGAGCAGTTCTTC CASSYLIFHEQFF
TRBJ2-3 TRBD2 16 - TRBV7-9 TGTGCCAGCAGGCCGGGACTAGCGGTTTTCACAGATACGCAGTATTTT CASRPGLAVFTDTQYF
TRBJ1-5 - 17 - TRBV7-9 TGTGCCAGCAGCTTAGCTCCCCTGACCGGTTCGGGACAGCCCCAGCATTTT CASSLAPLTGSGQPQHF